This T cell receptor beta chain comes out of a study of blood T cell repertoires in COVID-19. Across the whole study: The United States, Italy and Spain were the sources of the acute and convalescent COVID-19 samples.

Method: immunoSEQ multiplex PCR; TCRdb's copy keeps in-frame clones and lacks some. The table has under 150,000 clones, 65% to 80% seen once. Between the trimmed V and J ends, which lost 2 bases and 5 bases, there was a span of 6 bases. The CDR3 loop spans 12 amino acids. Sequencing was carried out using peripheral blood. The rearrangement joins TRBV12-3 or TRBV12-4 to TRBJ2-5; no reliable D call. The source of this sequence is a man at least 80 years old with acute or convalescent COVID-19. The CDR3 region has the DNA TGTGCCAGCAGTTTACTTTCGGAGACCCAGTACTTC. It yields the protein CASSLLSETQYF.